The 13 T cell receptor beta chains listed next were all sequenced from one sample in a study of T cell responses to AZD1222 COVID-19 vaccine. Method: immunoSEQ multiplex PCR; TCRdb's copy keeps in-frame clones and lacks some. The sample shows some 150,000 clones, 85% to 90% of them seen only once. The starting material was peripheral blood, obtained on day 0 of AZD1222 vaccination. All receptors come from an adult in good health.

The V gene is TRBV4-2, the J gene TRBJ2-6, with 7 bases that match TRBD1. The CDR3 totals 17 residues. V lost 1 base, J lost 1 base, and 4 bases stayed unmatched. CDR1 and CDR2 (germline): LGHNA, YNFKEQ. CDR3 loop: CASSQATGWSGANVLTF. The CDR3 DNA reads TGTGCCAGCAGCCAAGCGACAGGGTGGTCTGGGGCCAACGTCCTGACTTTC.

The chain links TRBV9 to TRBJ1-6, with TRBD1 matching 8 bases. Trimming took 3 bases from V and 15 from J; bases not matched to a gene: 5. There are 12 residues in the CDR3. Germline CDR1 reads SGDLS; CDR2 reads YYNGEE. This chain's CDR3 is CASSAETGVLHF. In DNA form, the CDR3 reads TGTGCCAGCAGCGCCGAGACAGGGGTCCTCCACTTT.

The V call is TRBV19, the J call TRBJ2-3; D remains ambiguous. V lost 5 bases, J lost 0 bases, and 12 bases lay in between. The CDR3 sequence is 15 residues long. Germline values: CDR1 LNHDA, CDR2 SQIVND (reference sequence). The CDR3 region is CASSPERSSTDTQYF. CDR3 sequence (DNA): TGTGCCAGTAGTCCTGAGAGATCTAGCACAGATACGCAGTATTTT.

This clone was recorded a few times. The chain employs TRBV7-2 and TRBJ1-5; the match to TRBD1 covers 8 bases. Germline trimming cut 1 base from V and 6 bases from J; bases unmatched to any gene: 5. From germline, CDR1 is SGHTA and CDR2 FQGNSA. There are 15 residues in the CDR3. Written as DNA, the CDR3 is TGTGCCAGCAGCTTAGTACCAGGGGGCCGTCAGCCCCAGCATTTT. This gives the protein CASSLVPGGRQPQHF.

The CDR3 DNA sequence: TGCGCCAGCAGCCAAGAAATGGGATTCGGGACTGGGGATCAGCCCCAGCATTTT. Residues: CASSQEMGFGTGDQPQHF. This chain connects TRBV4-3 to TRBJ1-5; TRBD1 might be the D (5 bases). Trimming took 0 bases from V and 5 from J, leaving 20 bases between them. CDR1 and CDR2 (germline): LGHNA, YSLEER. This CDR3 spans 18 amino acids.

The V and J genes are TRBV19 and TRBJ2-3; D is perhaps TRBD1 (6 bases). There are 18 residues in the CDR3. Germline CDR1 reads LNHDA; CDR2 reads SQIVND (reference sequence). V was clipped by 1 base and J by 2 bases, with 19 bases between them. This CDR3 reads CASSIAGTSLSNTDTQYF. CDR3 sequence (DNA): TGTGCCAGTAGTATAGCCGGGACATCCCTTTCTAACACAGATACGCAGTATTTT.

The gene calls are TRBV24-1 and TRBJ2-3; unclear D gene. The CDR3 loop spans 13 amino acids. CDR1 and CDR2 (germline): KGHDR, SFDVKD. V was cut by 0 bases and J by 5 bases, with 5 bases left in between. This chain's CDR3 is CATSDLNGDTQYF. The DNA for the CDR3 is TGTGCCACCAGTGATTTGAACGGAGATACGCAGTATTTT.

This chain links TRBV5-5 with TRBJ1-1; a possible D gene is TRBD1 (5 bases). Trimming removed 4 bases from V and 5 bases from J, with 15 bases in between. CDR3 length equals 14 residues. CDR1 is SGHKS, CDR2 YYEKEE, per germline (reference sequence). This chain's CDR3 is CASSPIPGPTEAFF. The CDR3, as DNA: TGTGCCAGCAGCCCAATACCGGGACCGACTGAAGCTTTCTTT.

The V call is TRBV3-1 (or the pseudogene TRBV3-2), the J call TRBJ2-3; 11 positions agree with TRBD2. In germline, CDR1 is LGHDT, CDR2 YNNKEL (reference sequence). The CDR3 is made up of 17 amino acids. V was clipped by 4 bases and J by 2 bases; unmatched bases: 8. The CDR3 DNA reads TGTGCCAGCAGCCGCACCGGGACTAGCGGCCCCACAGATACGCAGTATTTT. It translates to CASSRTGTSGPTDTQYF.

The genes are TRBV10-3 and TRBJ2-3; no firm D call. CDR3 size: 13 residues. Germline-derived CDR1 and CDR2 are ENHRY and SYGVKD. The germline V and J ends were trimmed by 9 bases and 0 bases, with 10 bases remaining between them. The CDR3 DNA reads TGTGCCATATGGACCGGTAGCACAGATACGCAGTATTTT. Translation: CAIWTGSTDTQYF.

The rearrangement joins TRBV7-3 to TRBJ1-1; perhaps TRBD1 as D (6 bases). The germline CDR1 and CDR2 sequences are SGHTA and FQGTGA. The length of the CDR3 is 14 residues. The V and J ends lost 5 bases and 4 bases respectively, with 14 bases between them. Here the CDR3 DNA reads TGTGCCAGCAGCCTCAGTGAGGGGGTCACTGAAGCTTTCTTT. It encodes CASSLSEGVTEAFF. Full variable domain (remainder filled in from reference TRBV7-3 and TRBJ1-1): GAGVSQTPSNKVTEKGKYVELRCDPISGHTALYWYRQSLGQGPEFLIYFQGTGAADDSGLPNDRFFAVRPEGSVSTLKIQRTERGDSAVYLCASSLSEGVTEAFFGQGTRLTVV.

The CDR3 DNA reads TGTGCCAGCAGCTCGACAGGGCGGAATGAGCAGTTCTTC. Its protein is CASSSTGRNEQFF. The J gene is TRBJ2-1, the V gene TRBV5-4; TRBD1 agrees at 7 bases. The CDR3 runs to 13 residues. Looked up from germline, CDR1 is SGHNT and CDR2 is YYREEE (reference sequence). V dropped 3 bases and J dropped 7; count of bases not matched to a gene: 4.

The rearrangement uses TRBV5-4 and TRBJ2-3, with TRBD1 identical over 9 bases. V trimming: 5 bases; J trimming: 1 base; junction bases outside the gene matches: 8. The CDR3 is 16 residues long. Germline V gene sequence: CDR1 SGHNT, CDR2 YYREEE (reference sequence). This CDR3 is CASSSGQGWRTDTQYF. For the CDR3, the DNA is TGTGCCAGCAGTTCAGGACAGGGGTGGCGCACAGATACGCAGTATTTT.